Below, one TCR beta chain is given with its context. What it binds is not known. These data are taken from a study of blood T cells in healthy people across ages. This CDR3 region has 10 residues. Germline lookup yields CDR1 GTSNPN and CDR2 SVGIG (reference sequence). Trimming took 4 bases from V and 5 from J, leaving 4 bases between them. The authors ran a second PCR of 7 to 11 cycles using a sample-barcoded 5' primer and a J-beta primer mix. TCRdb re-called the 5' RACE reads through MiXCR, storing one row per CDR3 protein. Here the sample spans 650,000 to 1,000,000 distinct CDR3 sequences, approximately 35% being singletons. Every donor gave 8 to 10 milliliters of peripheral blood. Every sample gave at least 5 micrograms of total RNA when it was extracted. Regarding the study as a whole: Changes in expanded clonotypes were possibly confounded, as the CMV status of donors was unknown.

Sequencing was done on a sample of blood. The sequence was collected from a man aged 18 to 30 in good health. This chain links TRBV30 with TRBJ2-3; D unclear. The CDR3 loop reads CAWKLDTQYF. In DNA form, the CDR3 reads TGTGCCTGGAAGTTAGATACGCAGTATTTT.